This entry lists 18 T cell receptor beta chains sequenced from one sample in a study of regulatory T cells in long-lasting Graves disease. Building of the TCR beta libraries involved iRepertoire HTBI primers and Arm-PCR of CDR3 regions. MiXCR, run by TCRdb on the multiplex PCR reads, gives a single entry per CDR3 protein. The sample holds about 540,000 distinct CDR3 sequences, about 13% seen once. As to time point: newly diagnosed GD, antithyroid drugs for less than 3 months. RNA isolated from PBMCs was used to make the TCR library. The sample was also linked to a second study, of T cells in Graves' hyperthyroidism and ophthalmopathy.

This specimen was peripheral blood mononuclear cells (PBMCs), taken at new diagnosis, from a patient treated with antithyroid drugs. These receptors all stem from a man aged 25 to 40 with Graves disease.

This clonotype was seen repeatedly, ten times or more. This rearrangement joins TRBV24-1 to TRBJ1-4; the D is unclear. The CDR3 has 15 residues. Germline-derived CDR1 and CDR2 are KGHDR and SFDVKD. V lost 4 bases and J 2 bases, leaving 10 bases between the germline ends. DNA of the CDR3: TGTGCCACCAGTGACCAGGACGGGACTAATGAAAAACTGTTTTTT. Protein sequence: CATSDQDGTNEKLFF.

This clonotype was detected ten times or more. The chain recombines TRBV2 with TRBJ1-1; the D gene is possibly TRBD1 (5 bases). V shed 1 base and J shed 0 bases, with 6 bases lying between them. CDR3 length equals 14 residues. Germline loops: CDR1 SNHLY, CDR2 FYNNEI. The CDR3 DNA reads as TGTGCCAGCAGTGAAGAGACAGTGAACACTGAAGCTTTCTTT. Protein sequence: CASSEETVNTEAFF.

This clonotype was observed once. It differs at one base from a far larger clone, so likely a read error. The J gene is TRBJ2-7, the V gene TRBV28; D might be TRBD2 (5 bases). The CDR3 has 13 amino acids. The V gene's germline CDR1 is MDHEN and CDR2 SYDVKM. CDR3 sequence (DNA): TGTGCCAGCAGTGGAGGCAGGTCCTACAAGCAGTACTTC. Amino acids: CASSGGRSYKQYF. Full variable domain (outside the CDR3, taken from reference TRBV28 and TRBJ2-7): DVKVTQSSRYLVKRTGEKVFLECVQDMDHENMFWYRQDPGLGLRLIYFSYDVKMKEKGDIPEGYSVSREKKERFSLILESASTNQTSMYLCASSGGRSYKQYFGPGTRLTVT.

This clonotype occurred many times. The J gene is TRBJ2-2, the V gene TRBV12-3 or TRBV12-4; D remains unclear. The CDR3 length is 11 residues. V gave up 7 bases and J gave up 4 bases, with 4 bases separating them. This chain's CDR3 is CASIRTGELFF. The CDR3 nucleotides are TGTGCCAGCATTCGCACCGGGGAGCTGTTTTTT.

The table lists this clonotype with many counts. The chain is built from TRBV30 and TRBJ1-4; 10 nucleotides line up with TRBD1. Germline values: CDR1 GTSNPN, CDR2 SVGIG (reference sequence). J was trimmed by 8 bases and V by 3 bases; bases with no gene match: 3. The CDR3 runs 13 residues. The CDR3 nucleotides are TGTGCCTGGAGGGGGACAGGGGTCGAAAAACTGTTTTTT. Translation: CAWRGTGVEKLFF.

This clonotype was counted between two and nine times. V and J are TRBV27 and TRBJ1-2, with D tentatively TRBD1 (5 bases). V gave up 2 bases and J gave up 4 bases, with 8 bases separating them. The CDR3 has 13 amino acids. Per the germline V gene, CDR1 is MNHEY and CDR2 is SMNVEV (reference sequence). The CDR3 reads CASSLRGSYGYTF. CDR3 DNA sequence: TGTGCCAGCAGTTTACGGGGGAGCTATGGCTACACCTTC.

The gene calls are TRBV5-1 and TRBJ2-3; D call uncertain. V was clipped by 0 bases and J by 5 bases, with 7 bases between them. The length of the CDR3 is 13 residues. Per the germline V gene, CDR1 is SGHRS and CDR2 is YFSETQ. The CDR3 DNA sequence: TGCGCCAGCAGCTTGGTATCGGAAGATACGCAGTATTTT. Translated, it gives CASSLVSEDTQYF.

This clonotype appeared a few times. The chain combines TRBV20-1 with TRBJ2-5; 8 positions match TRBD2. V was clipped by 3 bases and J by 5 bases; unmatched bases: 14. Germline V gene lookup returns CDR1 DFQATT and CDR2 SNEGSKA (reference sequence). The CDR3 is 16 residues long. For the CDR3, the DNA is TGCAGTGCTAGCCCCCTTAGGGAGCGGGAGCGGGAGACCCAGTACTTC. It codes for CSASPLRERERETQYF.

This clonotype was detected only a few times. The chain recombines TRBV19 with TRBJ2-1; TRBD2 might be the D (6 bases). CDR3 length equals 12 residues. CDR1 LNHDA and CDR2 SQIVND come from the germline V gene (reference sequence). V dropped 8 bases and J dropped 6 bases, with 11 bases sitting between them. The CDR3 spells CASRGDLNEQFF. CDR3 DNA: TGTGCCAGTCGCGGGGATCTCAATGAGCAGTTCTTC. The full variable domain, rest sourced from reference TRBV19 and TRBJ2-1, is DGGITQSPKYLFRKEGQNVTLSCEQNLNHDAMYWYRQDPGQGLRLIYYSQIVNDFQKGDIAEGYSVSREKKESFPLTVTSAQKNPTAFYLCASRGDLNEQFFGPGTRLTVL.

A note on this clonotype: A much larger clone is a single base away; this may be a read error. The V and J genes are TRBV12-5 and TRBJ2-7; 10 bases line up with TRBD2. The CDR3 loop spans 15 amino acids. Trimming took 6 bases from V and 7 from J; bases not matched to a gene: 12. The germline CDR1 and CDR2 sequences are LGHNT and FRNRAP. CDR3 region: CASGLGLAVGNEQYF. The DNA of the CDR3 is TGTGCTAGTGGCCTCGGACTAGCGGTAGGCAATGAGCAGTACTTC. The full variable domain, in which reference TRBV12-5 and TRBJ2-7 provide the parts outside the CDR3, is DARVTQTPRHKVTEMGQEVTMRCQPILGHNTVFWYRQTMMQGLELLAYFRNRAPLDDSGMPKDRFSAEMPDATLATLKIQPSEPRDSAVYFCASGLGLAVGNEQYFGPGTRLTVT.

This clonotype was counted at least ten times. This chain connects TRBV5-1 to TRBJ1-4; TRBD1 is a possible D gene (6 bases). Per germline, CDR1 SGHRS and CDR2 YFSETQ. V was clipped by 3 bases and J by 7 bases, with 16 bases between them. The CDR3 spans 15 residues. CDR3 protein: CASSSSGTSGEKLFF. DNA for the CDR3: TGCGCCAGCAGCTCCTCCGGGACATCGGGTGAAAAACTGTTTTTT.

This clonotype was picked up a small number of times. The V gene is TRBV24-1, the J gene TRBJ2-2, with a weak D call TRBD2 (5 bases). Trimming stripped 7 bases from V and 6 bases from J, with 20 bases between. CDR1 is KGHDR, CDR2 SFDVKD, per germline. The CDR3 runs 16 residues. CDR3 nucleotide sequence: TGTGCCACCAGCGCCTTCCGAGGGCAGGACGCCGGGGAGCTGTTTTTT. It specifies CATSAFRGQDAGELFF.

This clonotype showed up many times. V usage is TRBV20-1 and J usage is TRBJ1-2, with TRBD1 as a possible D gene (6 bases). Per germline, CDR1 DFQATT and CDR2 SNEGSKA (reference sequence). The CDR3 is 12 residues long. The V gene lost 8 bases and the J gene lost 7 bases, with 17 bases spanning the gap. The CDR3 DNA follows: TGCAGTATAGAACAGGGCCCCCTTGGCTACACCTTC. This encodes CSIEQGPLGYTF.

This clonotype was observed at least ten times. V and J are TRBV2 and TRBJ2-3; no definite D call. The length of the CDR3 is 13 residues. Trimming took off 4 bases at V and 6 bases at J, with 11 bases between the two ends. Germline V gene data show CDR1 as SNHLY and CDR2 as FYNNEI. This CDR3 reads CASSVSSADTQYF. Here the CDR3 DNA reads TGTGCCAGCAGTGTGTCGAGTGCGGATACGCAGTATTTT.

The table lists this clonotype with a few counts. The gene calls are TRBV4-2 and TRBJ2-1, with TRBD2 matching 10 bases. Germline CDR1 LGHNA, CDR2 YNFKEQ. Trimming at V came to 1 base and at J to 13 bases, leaving 7 bases not matched to a gene. There are 14 residues in the CDR3. CDR3 DNA sequence: TGTGCCAGCAGCCAAGGGACTAGCGGTCAAGTACAGTTCTTC. Its protein is CASSQGTSGQVQFF.

This clonotype was seen many times. The genes are TRBV28 and TRBJ2-6; TRBD2 matches 7 bases. V dropped 8 bases and J dropped 4; count of bases not matched to a gene: 11. CDR3 length: 16 amino acids. CDR1 is MDHEN and CDR2 is SYDVKM in the germline V gene. CDR3 nucleotides: TGTGCCAGCTTGGGGGGAGGGCCCCTGGGGGCCAACGTCCTGACTTTC. It translates to CASLGGGPLGANVLTF.

The sample holds many counts of this clonotype. J is TRBJ2-1 and V is TRBV12-3 or TRBV12-4; D ambiguous. The CDR3 length is 12 residues. Trimming took off 1 base at V and 8 bases at J, with 6 bases between the two ends. The CDR3 is CASSLVADEQFF. The CDR3 bases are TGTGCCAGCAGTTTAGTAGCAGATGAGCAGTTCTTC.

This clonotype came up many times. J is TRBJ2-3 and V is TRBV20-1, with 10 bases matching TRBD2. CDR1 is DFQATT, CDR2 SNEGSKA, per germline (reference sequence). The CDR3 length is 14 residues. V was pared by 3 bases and J by 2 bases, with 2 bases of the junction left unmatched. The DNA of the CDR3 is TGCAGTGCTAGCGGGACTAGCGCCACAGATACGCAGTATTTT. Amino acid sequence: CSASGTSATDTQYF.